This is a list of T cell receptor beta chains from one sample in a study of Ad26.COV2.S vaccination and SARS-CoV-2 variants. Profiling relied on immunoSEQ multiplex PCR, and the TCRdb table lists in-frame clones only, not all of them. The sample has 500,000 or so clones, roughly 89% seen once; the top ten hold approximately 2.5%. The specimen was peripheral blood, collected in a trial of Ad26.COV2.S vaccine versus placebo. These receptors were taken from a person aged 18-65 years who received the Ad26.COV2.S COVID-19 vaccine or a placebo. Each CDR3 is given with its conserved first and last residue. A D gene is named only where the DNA matches it firmly. Expanded clones are given a class, and other clones once, few, many or no size at all.

d_call: NA
clone_size: NA
j_call: TRBJ1-2
v_call: TRBV28
cdr3_aa: CASSPREGYTF
cdr3_nt: TGTGCCAGCAGTCCCCGAGAAGGCTACACCTTC

d_call: TRBD1
clone_size: NA
j_call: TRBJ1-2
v_call: TRBV27
cdr3_aa: CASSSTGVGGYTF
cdr3_nt: TGTGCCAGCAGTTCAACAGGGGTGGGCGGCTACACCTTC

d_call: NA
clone_size: NA
j_call: TRBJ1-6
v_call: TRBV7-8
cdr3_aa: CASSLGQGSSPLHF
cdr3_nt: TGTGCCAGCAGCTTGGGTCAGGGTAGTTCACCCCTCCACTTT

d_call: NA
clone_size: once
j_call: TRBJ1-2
v_call: TRBV11-1
cdr3_aa: CASSLTGSNYGYTF
cdr3_nt: TGTGCCAGCAGCTTAACAGGGAGCAACTATGGCTACACCTTC

d_call: NA
clone_size: NA
j_call: TRBJ2-1
v_call: TRBV11-3
cdr3_aa: CASSLVRSGSHNEQFF
cdr3_nt: TGTGCCAGCAGCTTAGTCCGCTCCGGGAGCCACAATGAGCAGTTCTTC

d_call: NA
clone_size: NA
j_call: TRBJ2-2
v_call: TRBV7-2
cdr3_aa: CASSFWRGPTGELFF
cdr3_nt: TGTGCCAGCAGCTTCTGGCGGGGGCCCACCGGGGAGCTGTTTTTT

d_call: TRBD2
clone_size: NA
j_call: TRBJ2-3
v_call: TRBV6-2/TRBV6-3
cdr3_aa: CASNPLAVIFTDITDTQYF
cdr3_nt: TGTGCCAGCAACCCACTAGCGGTAATATTCACGGATATCACAGATACGCAGTATTTT

d_call: TRBD2
clone_size: NA
j_call: TRBJ2-1
v_call: TRBV18
cdr3_aa: CASSQGVGRADEQFF
cdr3_nt: TGTGCCAGCTCACAAGGCGTCGGGAGGGCGGATGAGCAGTTCTTC

d_call: NA
clone_size: NA
j_call: TRBJ1-5
v_call: TRBV27
cdr3_aa: CASSFSAGRPQHF
cdr3_nt: TGTGCCAGCAGTTTTTCGGCGGGGAGGCCCCAGCATTTT

d_call: NA
clone_size: NA
j_call: TRBJ2-3
v_call: TRBV27
cdr3_aa: CASSLGGPVTDTQYF
cdr3_nt: TGTGCCAGCAGTTTAGGGGGGCCGGTCACAGATACGCAGTATTTT

d_call: NA
clone_size: NA
j_call: TRBJ2-1
v_call: TRBV3-1/TRBV3-2
cdr3_aa: CASSQDPPYNEQFF
cdr3_nt: TGTGCCAGCAGCCAAGACCCCCCCTACAATGAGCAGTTCTTC

d_call: NA
clone_size: NA
j_call: TRBJ1-5
v_call: TRBV19
cdr3_aa: CASSVTRVPNQPQHF
cdr3_nt: TGTGCCAGTAGTGTTACCAGGGTCCCCAATCAGCCCCAGCATTTT

d_call: NA
clone_size: NA
j_call: TRBJ2-5
v_call: TRBV20-1
cdr3_aa: CSPTDQETQYF
cdr3_nt: TGCTCCCCGACGGACCAAGAGACCCAGTACTTC

d_call: NA
clone_size: NA
j_call: TRBJ2-1
v_call: TRBV9
cdr3_aa: CASSPHGWVSYNEQFF
cdr3_nt: TGTGCCAGCAGCCCTCACGGCTGGGTCAGCTACAATGAGCAGTTCTTC

d_call: NA
clone_size: NA
j_call: TRBJ1-4
v_call: TRBV27
cdr3_aa: CASSFTTGRIVKLFF
cdr3_nt: TGTGCCAGCAGTTTTACTACGGGGCGAATCGTAAAACTGTTTTTT

d_call: NA
clone_size: NA
j_call: TRBJ1-5
v_call: TRBV6-5
cdr3_aa: CASSYSTSQPQHF
cdr3_nt: TGTGCCAGCAGTTACTCGACATCTCAGCCCCAGCATTTT

d_call: TRBD1
clone_size: NA
j_call: TRBJ1-1
v_call: TRBV19
cdr3_aa: CASSTRGGTGGLSEAFF
cdr3_nt: TGTGCCAGTAGTACCAGGGGAGGTACAGGGGGCTTATCTGAAGCTTTCTTT

d_call: NA
clone_size: NA
j_call: TRBJ1-5
v_call: TRBV27
cdr3_aa: CASSLNRNSNQPQHF
cdr3_nt: TGTGCCAGCAGTCTCAACAGGAATAGCAATCAGCCCCAGCATTTT

d_call: TRBD1
clone_size: NA
j_call: TRBJ2-2
v_call: TRBV28
cdr3_aa: CASSLSYRQGFIRELFF
cdr3_nt: TGTGCCAGCAGTTTGTCTTATCGACAGGGTTTTATCCGGGAGCTGTTTTTT

d_call: NA
clone_size: NA
j_call: TRBJ2-1
v_call: TRBV6-4
cdr3_aa: CASSDSRTTRYNEQFF
cdr3_nt: TGTGCCAGCAGTGACTCACGGACAACACGTTACAATGAGCAGTTCTTC

d_call: TRBD2
clone_size: NA
j_call: TRBJ2-1
v_call: TRBV7-7
cdr3_aa: CASSSGLADYNEQFF
cdr3_nt: TGTGCTAGCAGCTCGGGCCTAGCGGACTACAATGAGCAGTTCTTC

d_call: NA
clone_size: once
j_call: TRBJ2-7
v_call: TRBV5-1
cdr3_aa: CASSLDAATYEQYF
cdr3_nt: TGCGCCAGCAGCTTAGATGCAGCTACCTACGAGCAGTACTTC

d_call: NA
clone_size: NA
j_call: TRBJ2-7
v_call: TRBV5-1
cdr3_aa: CASSPRTDYEQYF
cdr3_nt: TGCGCCAGCAGCCCCCGGACAGACTACGAGCAGTACTTC

d_call: NA
clone_size: few
j_call: TRBJ1-2
v_call: TRBV5-4
cdr3_aa: CASSADDGYTF
cdr3_nt: TGTGCCAGCAGCGCGGACGATGGCTACACCTTC

d_call: TRBD2
clone_size: once
j_call: TRBJ2-1
v_call: TRBV9
cdr3_aa: CASSYLPGLAGGDEQFF
cdr3_nt: TGTGCCAGCAGTTATCTCCCCGGACTAGCGGGAGGAGATGAGCAGTTCTTC